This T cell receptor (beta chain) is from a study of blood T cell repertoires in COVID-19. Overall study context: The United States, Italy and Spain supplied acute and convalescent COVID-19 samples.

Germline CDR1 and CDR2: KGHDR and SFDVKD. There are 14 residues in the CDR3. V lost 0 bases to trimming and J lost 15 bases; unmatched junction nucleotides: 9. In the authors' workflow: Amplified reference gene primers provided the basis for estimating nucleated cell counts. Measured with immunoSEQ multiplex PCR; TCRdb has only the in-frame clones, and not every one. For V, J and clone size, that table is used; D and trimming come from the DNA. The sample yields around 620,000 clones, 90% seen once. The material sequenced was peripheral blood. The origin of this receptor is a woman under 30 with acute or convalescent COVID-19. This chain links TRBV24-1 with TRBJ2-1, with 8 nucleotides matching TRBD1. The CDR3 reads CATSDLLAGGTRFF. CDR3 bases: TGTGCCACCAGTGATTTGCTGGCAGGGGGCACTCGGTTCTTC.